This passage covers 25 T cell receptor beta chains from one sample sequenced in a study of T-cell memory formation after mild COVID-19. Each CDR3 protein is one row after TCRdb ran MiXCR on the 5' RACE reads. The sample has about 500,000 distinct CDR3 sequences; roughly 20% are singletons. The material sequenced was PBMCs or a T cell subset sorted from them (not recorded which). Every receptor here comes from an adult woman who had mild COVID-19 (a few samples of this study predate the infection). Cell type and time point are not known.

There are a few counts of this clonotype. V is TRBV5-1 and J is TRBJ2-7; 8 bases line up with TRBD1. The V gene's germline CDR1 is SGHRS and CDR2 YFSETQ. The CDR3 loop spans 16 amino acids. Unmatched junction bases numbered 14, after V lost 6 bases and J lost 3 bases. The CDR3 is CASTQTRQGTIYEQYF. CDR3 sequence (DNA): TGCGCCAGCACCCAGACTCGACAGGGGACCATCTACGAGCAGTACTTC.

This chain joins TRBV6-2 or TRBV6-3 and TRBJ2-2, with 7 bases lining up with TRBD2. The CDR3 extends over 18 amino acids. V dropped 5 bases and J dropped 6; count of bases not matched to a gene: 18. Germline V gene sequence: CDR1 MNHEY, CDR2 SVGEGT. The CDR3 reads CASSPRYGGSGSAGELFF. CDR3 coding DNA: TGTGCCAGCAGTCCCCGTTATGGCGGGAGCGGATCCGCCGGGGAGCTGTTTTTT.

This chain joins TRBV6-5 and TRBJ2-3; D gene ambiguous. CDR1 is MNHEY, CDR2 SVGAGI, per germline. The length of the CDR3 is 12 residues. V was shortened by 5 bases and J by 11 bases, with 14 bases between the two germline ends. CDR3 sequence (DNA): TGTGCCAGCAGTGGACCCCGGTCGGTGCAGTATTTT. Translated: CASSGPRSVQYF.

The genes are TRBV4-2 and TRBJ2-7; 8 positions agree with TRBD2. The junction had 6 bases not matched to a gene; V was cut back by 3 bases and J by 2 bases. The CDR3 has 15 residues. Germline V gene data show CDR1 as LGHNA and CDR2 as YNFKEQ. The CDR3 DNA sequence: TGTGCCAGCAGCCACCCGGGGCGGGAGGCCTACGAGCAGTACTTC. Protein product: CASSHPGREAYEQYF.

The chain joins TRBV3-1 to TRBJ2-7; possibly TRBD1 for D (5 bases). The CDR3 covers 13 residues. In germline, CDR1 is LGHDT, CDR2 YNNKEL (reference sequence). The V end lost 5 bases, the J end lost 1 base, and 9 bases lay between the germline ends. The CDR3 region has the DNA TGTGCCAGCAGCGAAGGGGCGTCCTACGAGCAGTACTTC. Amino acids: CASSEGASYEQYF.

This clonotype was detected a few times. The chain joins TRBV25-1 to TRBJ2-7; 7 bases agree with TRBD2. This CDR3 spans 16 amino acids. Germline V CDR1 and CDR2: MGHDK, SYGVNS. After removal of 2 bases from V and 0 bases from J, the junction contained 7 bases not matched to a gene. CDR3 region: CASSEGGEGSSYEQYF. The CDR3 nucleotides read TGTGCCAGCAGTGAAGGAGGGGAGGGAAGCTCCTACGAGCAGTACTTC.

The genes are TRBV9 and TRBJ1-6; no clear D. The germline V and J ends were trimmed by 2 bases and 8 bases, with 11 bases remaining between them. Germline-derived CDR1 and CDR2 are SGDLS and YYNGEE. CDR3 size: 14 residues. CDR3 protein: CASSVTFDDSPLHF. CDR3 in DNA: TGTGCCAGCAGCGTGACATTTGATGATTCACCCCTCCACTTT.

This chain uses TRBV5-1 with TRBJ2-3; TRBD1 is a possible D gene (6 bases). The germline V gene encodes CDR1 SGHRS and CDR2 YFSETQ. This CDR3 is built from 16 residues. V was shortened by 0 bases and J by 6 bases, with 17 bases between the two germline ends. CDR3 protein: CASSLGWTALQDTQYF. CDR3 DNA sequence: TGCGCCAGCAGCTTGGGGTGGACAGCCCTTCAGGATACGCAGTATTTT.

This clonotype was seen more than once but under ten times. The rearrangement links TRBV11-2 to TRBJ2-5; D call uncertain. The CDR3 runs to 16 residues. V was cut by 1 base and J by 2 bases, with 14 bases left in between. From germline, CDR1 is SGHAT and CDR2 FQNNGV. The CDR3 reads CASSLVGPTVQETQYF. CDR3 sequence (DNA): TGTGCCAGCAGCTTAGTTGGCCCTACGGTACAAGAGACCCAGTACTTC.

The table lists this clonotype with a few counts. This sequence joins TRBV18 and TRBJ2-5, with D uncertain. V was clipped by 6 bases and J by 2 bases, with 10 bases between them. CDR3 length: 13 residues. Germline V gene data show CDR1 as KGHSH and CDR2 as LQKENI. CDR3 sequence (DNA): TGTGCCAGCTCCATGGGCCAGCAAGAGACCCAGTACTTC. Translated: CASSMGQQETQYF.

CDR3 in amino acids: CASSLAGDYTGELFF. As DNA, the CDR3 is TGTGCCAGCAGCTTAGCGGGGGACTACACCGGGGAGCTGTTTTTT. The chain joins TRBV7-6 to TRBJ2-2, with D perhaps matching TRBD2 (6 bases). CDR1 and CDR2 (germline): SGHVS, FNYEAQ. The ends were cut back, 0 bases at V and 3 bases at J, with 8 bases in the middle. CDR3 size: 15 residues.

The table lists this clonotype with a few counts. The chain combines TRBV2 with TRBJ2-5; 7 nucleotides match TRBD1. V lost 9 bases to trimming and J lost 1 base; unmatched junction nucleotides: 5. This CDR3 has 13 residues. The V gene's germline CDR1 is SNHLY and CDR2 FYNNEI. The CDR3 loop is CARGDSLQETQYF. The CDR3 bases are TGTGCCAGGGGGGACAGTCTCCAAGAGACCCAGTACTTC.

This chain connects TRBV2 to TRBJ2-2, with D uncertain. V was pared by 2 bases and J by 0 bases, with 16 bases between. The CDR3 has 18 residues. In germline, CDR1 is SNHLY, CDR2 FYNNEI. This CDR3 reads CASSENFFVDPNTGELFF. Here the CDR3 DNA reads TGTGCCAGCAGTGAAAATTTCTTCGTGGACCCGAACACCGGGGAGCTGTTTTTT.

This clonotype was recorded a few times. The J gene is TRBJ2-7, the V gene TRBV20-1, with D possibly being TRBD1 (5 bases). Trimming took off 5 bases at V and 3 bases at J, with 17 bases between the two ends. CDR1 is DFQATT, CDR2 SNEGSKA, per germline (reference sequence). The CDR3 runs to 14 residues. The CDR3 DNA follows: TGCAGTGCTGAGAGGACAAGAAGCCGCTACGAGCAGTACTTC. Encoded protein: CSAERTRSRYEQYF.

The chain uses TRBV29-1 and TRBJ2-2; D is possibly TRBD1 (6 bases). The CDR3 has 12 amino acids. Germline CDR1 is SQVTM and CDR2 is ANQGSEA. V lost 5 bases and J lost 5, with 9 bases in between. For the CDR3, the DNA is TGCAGCGTTACTCAGGGGACCGGGGAGCTGTTTTTT. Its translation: CSVTQGTGELFF.

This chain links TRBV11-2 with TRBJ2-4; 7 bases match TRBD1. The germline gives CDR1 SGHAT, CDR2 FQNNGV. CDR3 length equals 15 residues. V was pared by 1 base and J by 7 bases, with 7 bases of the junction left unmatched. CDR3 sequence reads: CASSLVRGGRNIQYF. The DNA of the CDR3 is TGTGCCAGCAGCTTAGTTAGAGGGGGCAGGAACATTCAGTACTTC.

For the CDR3, the DNA is TGTGCCAGCACCCCGGACAGGGTACGTTCAGAGCAGTACTTC. Translated: CASTPDRVRSEQYF. This chain links TRBV12-3 or TRBV12-4 with TRBJ2-7, with TRBD1 identical over 8 bases. The CDR3 has 14 amino acids. The trim removed 7 bases at V and 7 bases at J, leaving 12 bases unmatched.

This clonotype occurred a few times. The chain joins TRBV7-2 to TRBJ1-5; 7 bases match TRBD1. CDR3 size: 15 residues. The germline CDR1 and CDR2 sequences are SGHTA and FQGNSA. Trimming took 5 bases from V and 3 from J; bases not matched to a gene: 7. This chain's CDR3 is CASSPNRGPNQPQHF. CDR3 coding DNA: TGTGCCAGCAGCCCCAACAGGGGCCCCAATCAGCCCCAGCATTTT.

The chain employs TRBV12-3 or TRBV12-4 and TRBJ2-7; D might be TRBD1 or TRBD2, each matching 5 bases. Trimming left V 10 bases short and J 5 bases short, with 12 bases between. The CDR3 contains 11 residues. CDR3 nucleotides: TGTGCCACCCGAGGGGAGAACGAGCAGTACTTC. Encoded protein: CATRGENEQYF.

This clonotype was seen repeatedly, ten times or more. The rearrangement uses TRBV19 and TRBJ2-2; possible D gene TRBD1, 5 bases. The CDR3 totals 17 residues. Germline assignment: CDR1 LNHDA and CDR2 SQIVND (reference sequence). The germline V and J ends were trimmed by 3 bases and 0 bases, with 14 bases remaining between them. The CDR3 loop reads CASSIYFVGPNTGELFF. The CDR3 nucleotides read TGTGCCAGTAGTATTTACTTTGTGGGGCCGAACACCGGGGAGCTGTTTTTT. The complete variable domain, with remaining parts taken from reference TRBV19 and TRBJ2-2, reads DGGITQSPKYLFRKEGQNVTLSCEQNLNHDAMYWYRQDPGQGLRLIYYSQIVNDFQKGDIAEGYSVSREKKESFPLTVTSAQKNPTAFYLCASSIYFVGPNTGELFFGEGSRLTVL.

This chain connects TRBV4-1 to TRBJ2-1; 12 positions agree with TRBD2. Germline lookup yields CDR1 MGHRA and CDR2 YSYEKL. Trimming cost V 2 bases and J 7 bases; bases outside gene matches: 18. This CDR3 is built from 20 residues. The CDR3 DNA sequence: TGCGCCAGCAGCCAACCCCCCGGGAGGGCTAGCGGGGGGGCCAGGAATGAGCAGTTCTTC. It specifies CASSQPPGRASGGARNEQFF.

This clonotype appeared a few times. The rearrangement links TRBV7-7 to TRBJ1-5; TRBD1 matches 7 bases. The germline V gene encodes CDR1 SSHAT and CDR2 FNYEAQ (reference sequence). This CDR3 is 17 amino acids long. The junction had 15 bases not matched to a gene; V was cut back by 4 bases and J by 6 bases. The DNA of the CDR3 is TGTGCCAGCAGCTCGAGGTTGGCAGGGGGGTTGAGTCAGCCCCAGCATTTT. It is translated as CASSSRLAGGLSQPQHF.

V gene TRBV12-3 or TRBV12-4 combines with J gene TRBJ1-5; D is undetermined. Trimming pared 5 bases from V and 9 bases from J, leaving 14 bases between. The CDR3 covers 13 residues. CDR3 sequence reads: CASSADSVRPQHF. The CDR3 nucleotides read TGTGCCAGCAGTGCGGATTCTGTACGGCCCCAGCATTTT.

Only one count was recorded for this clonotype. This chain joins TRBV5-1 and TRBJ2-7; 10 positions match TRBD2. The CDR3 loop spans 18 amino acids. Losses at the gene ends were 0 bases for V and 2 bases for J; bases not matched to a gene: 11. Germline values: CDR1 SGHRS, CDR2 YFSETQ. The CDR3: CASSLAPPSGGYTYEQYF. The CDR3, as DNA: TGCGCCAGCAGCTTGGCCCCCCCTAGCGGGGGTTATACCTACGAGCAGTACTTC.

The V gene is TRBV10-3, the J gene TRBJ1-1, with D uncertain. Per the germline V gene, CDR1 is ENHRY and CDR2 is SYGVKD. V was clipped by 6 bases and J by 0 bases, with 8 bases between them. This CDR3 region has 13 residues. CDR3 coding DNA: TGTGCCATCAGCCTCGGGGTGAACACTGAAGCTTTCTTT. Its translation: CAISLGVNTEAFF.